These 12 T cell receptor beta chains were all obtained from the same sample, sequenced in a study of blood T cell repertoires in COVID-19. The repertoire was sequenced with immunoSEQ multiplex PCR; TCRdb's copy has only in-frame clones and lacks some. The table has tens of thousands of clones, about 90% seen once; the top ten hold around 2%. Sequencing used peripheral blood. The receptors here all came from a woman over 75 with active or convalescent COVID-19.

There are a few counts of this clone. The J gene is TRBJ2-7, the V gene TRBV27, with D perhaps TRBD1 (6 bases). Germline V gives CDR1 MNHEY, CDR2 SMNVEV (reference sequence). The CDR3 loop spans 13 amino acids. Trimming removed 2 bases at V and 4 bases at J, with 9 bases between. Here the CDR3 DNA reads TGTGCCAGCAGTTTACAAGGGGGATACGAGCAGTACTTC. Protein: CASSLQGGYEQYF.

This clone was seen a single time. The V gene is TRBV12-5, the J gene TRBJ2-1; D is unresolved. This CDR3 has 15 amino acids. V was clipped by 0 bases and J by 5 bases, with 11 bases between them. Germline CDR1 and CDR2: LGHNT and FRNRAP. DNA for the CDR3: TGTGCTAGTGGTTTGGTCCTCTCCTATCACAATGAGCAGTTCTTC. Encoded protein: CASGLVLSYHNEQFF. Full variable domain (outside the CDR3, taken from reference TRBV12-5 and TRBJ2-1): DARVTQTPRHKVTEMGQEVTMRCQPILGHNTVFWYRQTMMQGLELLAYFRNRAPLDDSGMPKDRFSAEMPDATLATLKIQPSEPRDSAVYFCASGLVLSYHNEQFFGPGTRLTVL.

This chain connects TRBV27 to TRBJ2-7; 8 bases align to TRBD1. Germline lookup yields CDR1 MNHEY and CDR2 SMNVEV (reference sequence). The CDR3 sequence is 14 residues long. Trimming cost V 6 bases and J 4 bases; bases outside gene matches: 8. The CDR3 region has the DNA TGTGCCAGCAGGTCTAGGCAGGGGGCGTACGAGCAGTACTTC. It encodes CASRSRQGAYEQYF.

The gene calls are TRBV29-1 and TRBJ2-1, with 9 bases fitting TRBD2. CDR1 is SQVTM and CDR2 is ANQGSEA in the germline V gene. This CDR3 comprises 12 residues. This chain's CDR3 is CTGTSWYNEQFF. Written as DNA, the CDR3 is TGCACTGGGACTAGCTGGTACAATGAGCAGTTCTTC.

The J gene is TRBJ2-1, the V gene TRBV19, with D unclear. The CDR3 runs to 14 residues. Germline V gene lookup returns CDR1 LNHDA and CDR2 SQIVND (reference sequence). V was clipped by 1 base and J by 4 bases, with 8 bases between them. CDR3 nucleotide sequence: TGTGCCAGTAGTATAGGCCTAGAGTACAATGAGCAGTTCTTC. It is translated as CASSIGLEYNEQFF.

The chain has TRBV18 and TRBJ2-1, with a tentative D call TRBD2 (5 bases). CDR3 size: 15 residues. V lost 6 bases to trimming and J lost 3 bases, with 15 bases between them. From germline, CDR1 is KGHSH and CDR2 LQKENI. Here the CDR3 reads CASSPGQRIYNEQFF. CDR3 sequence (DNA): TGTGCCAGCTCCCCCGGCCAGCGGATCTACAATGAGCAGTTCTTC.

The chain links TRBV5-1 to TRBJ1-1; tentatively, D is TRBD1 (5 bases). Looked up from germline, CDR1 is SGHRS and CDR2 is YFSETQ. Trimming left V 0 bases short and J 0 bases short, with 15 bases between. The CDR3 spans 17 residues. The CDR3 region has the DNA TGCGCCAGCAGCTTGGTTCCCCAGGGCGGAATGAACACTGAAGCTTTCTTT. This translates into CASSLVPQGGMNTEAFF.

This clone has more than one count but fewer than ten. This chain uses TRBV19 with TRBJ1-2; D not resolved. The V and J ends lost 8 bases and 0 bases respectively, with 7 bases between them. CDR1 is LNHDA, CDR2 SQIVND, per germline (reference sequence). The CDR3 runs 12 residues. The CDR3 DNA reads TGTGCCAGTGCGGTGTCTAACTATGGCTACACCTTC. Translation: CASAVSNYGYTF.

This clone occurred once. The CDR3 DNA follows: TGTGCCAGCAGTTACGGCGGGTATAGCAATCAGCCCCAGCATTTT. Translation: CASSYGGYSNQPQHF. The V call is TRBV6-2 or TRBV6-3, the J call TRBJ1-5; the D is unclear. CDR3 size: 15 residues. Germline loops: CDR1 MNHEY, CDR2 SVGEGT. V was clipped by 2 bases and J by 0 bases, with 8 bases between them.

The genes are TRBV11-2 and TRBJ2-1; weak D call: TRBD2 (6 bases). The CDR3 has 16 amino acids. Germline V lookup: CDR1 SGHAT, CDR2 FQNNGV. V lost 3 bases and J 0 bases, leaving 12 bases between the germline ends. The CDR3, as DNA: TGTGCCAGCAGCTTGCATCTAGCGTCCTCCTACAATGAGCAGTTCTTC. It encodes CASSLHLASSYNEQFF.

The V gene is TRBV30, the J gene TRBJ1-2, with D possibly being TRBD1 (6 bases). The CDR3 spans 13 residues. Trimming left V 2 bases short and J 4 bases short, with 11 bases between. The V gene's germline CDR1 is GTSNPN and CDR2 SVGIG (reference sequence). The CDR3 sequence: CAWSRQAVYGYTF. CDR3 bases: TGTGCCTGGAGTCGACAGGCCGTCTATGGCTACACCTTC.

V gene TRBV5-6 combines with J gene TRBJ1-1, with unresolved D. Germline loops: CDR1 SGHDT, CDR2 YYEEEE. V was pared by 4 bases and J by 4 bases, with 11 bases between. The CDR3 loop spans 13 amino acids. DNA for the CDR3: TGTGCCAGCAGCCCCAGTGATGTCACTGAAGCTTTCTTT. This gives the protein CASSPSDVTEAFF. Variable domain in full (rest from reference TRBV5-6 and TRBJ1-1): DAGVTQSPTHLIKTRGQQVTLRCSPKSGHDTVSWYQQALGQGPQFIFQYYEEEERQRGNFPDRFSGHQFPNYSSELNVNALLLGDSALYLCASSPSDVTEAFFGQGTRLTVV.